This T cell receptor (beta chain) is drawn from a study of shared clonotypes between healthy human individuals. Background on the study: CD4 naive cells filled three plates per donor, CD4 memory three, CD8 naive two and CD8 memory one. General study results and limits: Rarefaction exposed incomplete sorted-subset sequencing despite large depth. In contrast to clonotypes shared by all four donors, non-shared clonotypes had lower generation probabilities.

From CD4+ cells came CD45RA+ naive and CD45RA-negative memory subsets. Some clones are missing from TCRdb's copy, which holds only in-frame ones; the method was immunoSEQ multiplex PCR. The table shows millions of clones, with approximately 94% occurring only once. V lost 6 bases and J 2 bases, leaving 11 bases between the germline ends. The CDR3 loop spans 13 amino acids. The V gene's germline CDR1 is MNHEY and CDR2 SVGAGI. Of note for this clone: As yet, its antigen is unknown.

The chain employs TRBV6-5 and TRBJ2-7, with a weak D call TRBD2 (5 bases). Sequencing used naive CD4+ T cells sorted from blood. The subset was: CD45RA+ positively selected. The sequence derives from a man between 18 and 35 years old in good health. The CDR3 bases are TGTGCCAGCAGAATGAGACTACCCTACGAGCAGTACTTC. Translating gives CASRMRLPYEQYF.